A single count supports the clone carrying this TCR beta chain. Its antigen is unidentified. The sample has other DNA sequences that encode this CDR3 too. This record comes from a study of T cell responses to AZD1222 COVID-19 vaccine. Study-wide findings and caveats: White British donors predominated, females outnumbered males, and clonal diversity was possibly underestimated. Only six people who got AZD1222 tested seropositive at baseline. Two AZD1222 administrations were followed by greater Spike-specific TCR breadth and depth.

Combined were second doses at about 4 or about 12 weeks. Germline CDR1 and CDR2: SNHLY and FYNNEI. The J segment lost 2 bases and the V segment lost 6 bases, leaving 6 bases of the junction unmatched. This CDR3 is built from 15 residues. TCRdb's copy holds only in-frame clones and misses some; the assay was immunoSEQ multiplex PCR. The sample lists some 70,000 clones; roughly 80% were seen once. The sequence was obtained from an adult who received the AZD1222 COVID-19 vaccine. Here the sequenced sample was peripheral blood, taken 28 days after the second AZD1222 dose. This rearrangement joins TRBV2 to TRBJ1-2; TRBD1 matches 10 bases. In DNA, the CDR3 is TGTGCCAGCAGGCGGACAGGGGGGGGGAACTATGGCTACACCTTC. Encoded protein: CASRRTGGGNYGYTF. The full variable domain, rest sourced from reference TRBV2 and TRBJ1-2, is EPEVTQTPSHQVTQMGQEVILRCVPISNHLYFYWYRQILGQKVEFLVSFYNNEISEKSEIFDDQFSVERPDGSNFTLKIRSTKLEDSAMYFCASRRTGGGNYGYTFGSGTRLTVV.